These T cell receptor beta chains were read from a single sample in a study of response to subunit inactivated influenza vaccine. Via MiXCR, TCRdb re-called the RT-PCR reads, giving one row per CDR3 protein. The data show hundreds of thousands of distinct CDR3 sequences, 6.5% to 8% seen once. The material sequenced was PBMCs from blood, taken roughly 24 months after vaccination. Receptor source: a man between 50 and 75 years old who received an inactivated influenza vaccine. The CDR3 runs from the conserved cysteine through the conserved F or W. D genes are given only for firm matches. Expanded clones get a size class; other rows say once, few or many, or leave the size out.

CDR3	DNA	D	size	V	J
CASSPYRSTDTQYF	TGCGCCAGCAGTCCCTACAGGAGCACAGATACGCAGTATTTT	-	few	TRBV5-1	TRBJ2-3
CASSSTSGGARELFF	TGTGCCAGCAGCTCGACTAGCGGGGGGGCCCGGGAGCTGTTTTTT	TRBD2	few	TRBV5-5	TRBJ2-2
CASSRNDNQPQHF	TGTGCCAGCTCACGAAACGATAATCAGCCCCAGCATTTT	-	few	TRBV18	TRBJ1-5
CASSLGGTRETQYF	TGTGCCAGCAGTTTAGGAGGTACCCGGGAGACCCAGTACTTC	-	many	TRBV12-3/TRBV12-4	TRBJ2-5
CASSPTESDTQYF	TGTGCCAGCAGTCCCACCGAATCAGATACGCAGTATTTT	-	-	TRBV12-3/TRBV12-4	TRBJ2-3
CASSLGGTENEKLFF	TGTGCCAGCAGCTTAGGAGGGACTGAGAATGAAAAACTGTTTTTT	-	few	TRBV7-9	TRBJ1-4
CASRQTNSSYNEQFF	TGTGCCAGCAGACAGACCAACAGCTCCTACAATGAGCAGTTCTTC	-	few	TRBV3-1	TRBJ2-1
CASSLDPSGSSPDTQYF	TGCGCCAGCAGCTTGGACCCTAGCGGGAGTAGCCCAGATACGCAGTATTTT	TRBD2	many	TRBV5-1	TRBJ2-3
CASSQGTGMNTEAFF	TGCGCCAGCAGCCAAGGGACAGGCATGAACACTGAAGCTTTCTTT	TRBD1	many	TRBV4-3	TRBJ1-1
CASSLAGTGYQETQYF	TGTGCCAGCAGCTTAGCCGGGACAGGGTACCAAGAGACCCAGTACTTC	TRBD1	-	TRBV11-2	TRBJ2-5
CATSREIGVNYGYTF	TGTGCCACCAGCAGAGAAATTGGAGTTAACTATGGCTACACCTTC	-	-	TRBV15	TRBJ1-2
CASSSQGAGNTDTQYF	TGTGCCAGCAGCTCCCAGGGGGCGGGTAACACAGATACGCAGTATTTT	TRBD1	many	TRBV7-3	TRBJ2-3
CASSLSGPLFF	TGTGCCAGCAGTTTATCCGGGCCACTGTTTTTT	-	-	TRBV28	TRBJ1-4
CASSQRGQALGETQYF	TGTGCCAGCAGCCAAAGAGGACAGGCCCTCGGAGAGACCCAGTACTTC	TRBD1	many	TRBV4-2	TRBJ2-5
CASSARLAGGIEETQYF	TGCGCCAGCAGCGCCCGACTAGCGGGGGGGATCGAAGAGACCCAGTACTTC	TRBD2	-	TRBV5-1	TRBJ2-5
CASSLWGVSEPYRDTQYF	TGTGCCAGCAGTTTATGGGGAGTGAGCGAGCCGTACCGGGATACGCAGTATTTT	-	-	TRBV27	TRBJ2-3
CASSYGGTGQPQHF	TGTGCCAGCAGTTACGGGGGGACAGGGCAGCCCCAGCATTTT	TRBD1	-	TRBV6-2/TRBV6-3	TRBJ1-5
CASSFAGGVRDTQYF	TGTGCCAGCAGTTTCGCAGGGGGCGTCAGGGATACGCAGTATTTT	TRBD1	few	TRBV12-3/TRBV12-4	TRBJ2-3
CSARRRVSYNEQFF	TGCAGTGCTAGGCGCCGGGTCTCCTACAATGAGCAGTTCTTC	-	few	TRBV20-1	TRBJ2-1
CSARGLAGGPDTQYF	TGCAGTGCTAGAGGGCTAGCGGGGGGGCCAGATACGCAGTATTTT	TRBD2	few	TRBV20-1	TRBJ2-3
CASSGRLNTEAFF	TGTGCCAGTTCGGGGAGGTTGAACACTGAAGCTTTCTTT	-	few	TRBV12-3/TRBV12-4	TRBJ1-1
CAISAWDYEQYF	TGTGCCATCAGTGCCTGGGACTACGAGCAGTACTTC	-	many	TRBV10-3	TRBJ2-7
CASSNDRVAEAFF	TGTGCCAGCAGTAATGACAGGGTCGCTGAAGCTTTCTTT	TRBD1	many	TRBV6-6	TRBJ1-1
CSARGARGGETQYF	TGCAGTGCTAGAGGGGCGCGGGGGGGAGAGACCCAGTACTTC	TRBD2	few	TRBV20-1	TRBJ2-5
CATSRDPRDEQYF	TGTGCCACCAGCAGAGATCCCAGGGACGAGCAGTACTTC	-	many	TRBV15	TRBJ2-7
CASSYSRGATYTQYF	TGTGCCAGCAGTTACTCGCGGGGGGCCACATATACGCAGTATTTT	TRBD2	-	TRBV2	TRBJ2-3
CSALQKQETQYF	TGCAGTGCTTTACAGAAACAAGAGACCCAGTACTTC	-	few	TRBV20-1	TRBJ2-5
CASKRQGGVYEQYF	TGTGCCAGTAAAAGACAGGGGGGGGTCTACGAGCAGTACTTC	TRBD1	-	TRBV2	TRBJ2-7
CASSPPSRPQNEQFF	TGTGCCAGCTCACCTCCCTCCCGGCCTCAGAATGAGCAGTTCTTC	-	few	TRBV18	TRBJ2-1
CASQNPTGNEQFF	TGCGCCAGCCAAAATCCGACTGGCAATGAGCAGTTCTTC	-	few	TRBV5-1	TRBJ2-1
CASSQDGTESSYEQYF	TGCGCCAGCAGCCAAGATGGGACAGAGAGCTCCTACGAGCAGTACTTC	TRBD1	-	TRBV4-3	TRBJ2-7
CASSLMSGGHNEQFF	TGCGCCAGCAGCTTGATGTCGGGGGGGCACAATGAGCAGTTCTTC	TRBD2	many	TRBV5-1	TRBJ2-1
CASIAGSYNEQFF	TGTGCCAGCATCGCGGGGAGTTACAATGAGCAGTTCTTC	-	few	TRBV6-2/TRBV6-3	TRBJ2-1
CASSLTQKTNEKLFF	TGTGCCAGCAGTTTGACCCAGAAGACTAATGAAAAACTGTTTTTT	-	few	TRBV12-3/TRBV12-4	TRBJ1-4
CASSLQGVGTEAFF	TGTGCCAGCAGCTTACAGGGGGTGGGCACTGAAGCTTTCTTT	TRBD1	-	TRBV7-2	TRBJ1-1
CATSDWNEQFF	TGTGCCACCAGCGACTGGAATGAGCAGTTCTTC	-	few	TRBV24-1	TRBJ2-1
CASSQGLASEQYF	TGCGCCAGCAGCCAAGGACTAGCTAGCGAGCAGTACTTC	TRBD2	many	TRBV5-1	TRBJ2-7
CSASQGAGGGDTQYF	TGCAGTGCGTCACAGGGTGCGGGAGGAGGAGATACGCAGTATTTT	TRBD2	few	TRBV20-1	TRBJ2-3
CASSVDIKESPLHF	TGTGCCAGCAGCGTCGACATTAAGGAGTCACCCCTCCACTTT	-	few	TRBV9	TRBJ1-6
CSAGTGSDTQYF	TGCAGTGCCGGTACAGGCTCAGATACGCAGTATTTT	-	many	TRBV20-1	TRBJ2-3